This T cell receptor beta chain was recovered during a study of OX40 agonist ivuxolimab in advanced cancers. The CDR3 length is 14 residues. V was shortened by 5 bases and J by 2 bases, with 7 bases between the two germline ends. Germline V gives CDR1 MNHEY, CDR2 SMNVEV (reference sequence). General study points: Among T cells, CD8+ cells averaged more expanded clones than CD4+ cells.

Assay used: immunoSEQ multiplex PCR; TCRdb lists only in-frame clones, some missing. The data contain 57,000 or so clones, roughly 89% of them singletons. In the case of this clone: The antigen remains unidentified.

The sequence was collected from an adult with an advanced solid tumor such as melanoma, head and neck, liver or kidney cancer. The rearrangement uses TRBV27 and TRBJ2-6, with D hard to call. The input for sequencing was CD4+ or CD8+ T cells sorted from blood, taken in a trial of the OX40 agonist ivuxolimab. The DNA for the CDR3 is TGTGCCAGCAGTGTCGGGCCTGGGGCCAACGTCCTGACTTTC. This encodes CASSVGPGANVLTF. Full variable domain (remainder filled in from reference TRBV27 and TRBJ2-6): EAQVTQNPRYLITVTGKKLTVTCSQNMNHEYMSWYRQDPGLGLRQIYYSMNVEVTDKGDVPEGYKVSRKEKRNFPLILESPSPNQTSLYFCASSVGPGANVLTFGAGSRLTVL.